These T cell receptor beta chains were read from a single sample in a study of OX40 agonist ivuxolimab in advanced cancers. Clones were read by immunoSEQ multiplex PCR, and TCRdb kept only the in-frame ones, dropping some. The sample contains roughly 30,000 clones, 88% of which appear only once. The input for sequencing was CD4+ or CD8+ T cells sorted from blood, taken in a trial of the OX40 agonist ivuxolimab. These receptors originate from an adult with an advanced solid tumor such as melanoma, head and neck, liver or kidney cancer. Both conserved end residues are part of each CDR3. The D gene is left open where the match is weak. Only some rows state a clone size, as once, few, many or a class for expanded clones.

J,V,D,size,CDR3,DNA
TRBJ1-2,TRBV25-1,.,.,CASSADGYTF,TGTGCCAGCAGTGCAGATGGCTACACCTTC
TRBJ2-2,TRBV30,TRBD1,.,CAWRTGPNIGELFF,TGTGCCTGGAGGACAGGGCCCAACATCGGGGAGCTGTTTTTT
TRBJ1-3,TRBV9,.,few,CASSVGASSGNTIYF,TGTGCCAGCAGCGTAGGAGCAAGCTCTGGAAACACCATATATTTT
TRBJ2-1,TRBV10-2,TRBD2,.,CASSESLAGGLDNEQFF,TGCGCCAGCAGTGAGTCACTAGCGGGGGGCCTAGACAATGAGCAGTTCTTC
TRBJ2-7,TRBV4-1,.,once,CASSHDGLSYGQYF,TGCGCCAGCAGCCACGACGGCCTATCCTACGGGCAGTACTTC
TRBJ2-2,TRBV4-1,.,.,CASSYDPTGELFF,TGCGCCAGCAGCTACGACCCCACCGGGGAGCTGTTTTTT
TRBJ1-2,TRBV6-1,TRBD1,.,CASSEPGTGAYYGYTF,TGTGCCAGCAGTGAACCGGGGACAGGAGCTTACTATGGCTACACCTTC
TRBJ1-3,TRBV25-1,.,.,CASRASGNTIYF,TGTGCCAGCAGAGCCTCTGGAAACACCATATATTTT
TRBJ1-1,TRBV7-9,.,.,CASSTERVSEAFF,TGTGCCAGCAGCACGGAGAGGGTTTCTGAAGCTTTCTTT
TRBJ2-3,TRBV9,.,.,CASSVKGDSTDTQYF,TGTGCCAGCAGCGTTAAGGGGGATTCCACAGATACGCAGTATTTT
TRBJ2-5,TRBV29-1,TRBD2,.,CSVPPAGEKETQYF,TGCAGCGTCCCCCCAGCGGGGGAGAAAGAGACCCAGTACTTC
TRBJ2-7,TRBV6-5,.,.,CASHRAFSYEQYF,TGTGCCAGCCACAGGGCCTTTTCCTACGAGCAGTACTTC